The entry that follows covers one T cell receptor (beta chain) sequence. This entry is derived from a study of shared T cell receptors in the human thymus. The CDR3 consists of 13 residues. Trimming cost V 4 bases and J 4 bases, with 8 bases left between them. Germline lookup yields CDR1 SGHRS and CDR2 YFSETQ. Method: immunoSEQ multiplex PCR; TCRdb's copy keeps in-frame clones and lacks some. This table holds about 400,000 clones, more than 85% found once. This TCR was recovered from a human donor. The gene calls are TRBV5-1 and TRBJ1-4; D might be TRBD1 (5 bases). The sample consisted of thymocytes. DNA of the CDR3: TGCGCCAGCAGCCACGACAGTAATGAAAAACTGTTTTTT. This sequence encodes CASSHDSNEKLFF.